This entry features one T cell receptor beta chain sequence. Its specific antigen is unknown. Per-base quality was not reported, and no clone a single base away is much larger than it. There are 15 amino acids in the CDR3, from cysteine to phenylalanine inclusive. Only the CDR3 part of the read is kept: 45 bases, read in frame from the first base. Relative to germline, V is missing 6 bases and J is missing 2 bases, with 4 bases of the junction outside any gene match. The germline V gene sets CDR1 to SGHAT and CDR2 to FQNNGV. This sample stems from a study of long-term antiretroviral therapy in people with HIV (dated by TCRdb to about 2022). In terms of the full investigation: The earliest samples were collected about a decade before the 2015 WHO recommendation for immediate ART, when ART was typically delayed until CD4 counts fell. This retrospective serial study examined whether starting ART and sustained HIV suppression were associated with changes in the composition and diversity of the TRB repertoire in peripheral blood. A total of some 210 cryopreserved PBMC samples were contributed to the cohort by 30 adults with confirmed HIV infection, with samples collected serially over a mean of 6 years (range 1-12). Of the 30 or so participants with HIV, fewer than twelve were female. Test extractions of a monoclonal T-cell line alongside about 35 polyclonal samples showed no cross-contamination during QIAcube processing. Overall study outcomes, separate from this receptor: Starting ART was linked to a significant rise in TRB diversity, yet even with long-term ART the diversity remained significantly lower than in transplant donor controls. HIV repertoires had narrower CDR3 length ranges than controls, and the network structure suggested an antigen-experienced repertoire that shifted only slightly toward naive after ART. Limited PBMC availability meant only the TCR beta chain was sequenced, without alpha chain pairing. Because pre-ART samples had limited cell numbers, unsorted PBMC were profiled rather than sorted CD4+ and CD8+ T cells. The samples span the years 2004 to 2017, and the ART regimens used may be less effective than current regimens. Expanded TRB clones identified before ART initiation dominated the repertoire at all time points, although this dominance fluctuated and declined in many PLHIV after ART. No data were available on ART adherence, viral resistance or therapy changes, limiting inferences about post-ART repertoire changes.

The immunoSEQ hsTCRB v3.0 assay was used at survey level resolution to sequence the TRB variable region. The targeted TRB sequencing depth was roughly 40,000-55,000 T-cell genomes per sample. An Illumina MiSeq with a v3 150-cycle kit was used to sequence the pooled TRB libraries. From the authors' description of their analysis: Analysis of repertoires was carried out in R inside a reproducible Nextflow workflow spanning QC, data transformation and analysis. LymphoSeq2, an R package for exploring AIRR-Seq data, was used to implement custom analyses. After excluding a handful of samples that yielded fewer than 5000 total TRB sequences, some 190 HIV repertoires remained for analysis. Among the roughly 200 retained HIV repertoires, some 60 were collected before ART initiation and approximately 130 were collected after ART initiation. Repertoires were downsampled to 5000 TRB nucleotide sequences, with summary statistics averaged over 100 downsampling iterations. Only TRB sequences with CDR3 regions of at least seven amino acids were retained for analysis. Diversity was assessed using a clonality score derived from Shannon entropy and using the Gini coefficient. In the repertoire networks, any two of the top 5000 CDR3 amino acid sequences were linked whenever the two sequences differed by an edit distance of one. For TRB CDR3 amino acid sequences, antigen specificity groups and MHC restriction were predicted with GLIPH2. To flag known associations with CMV, EBV, HIV or tissue antigens, CDR3 amino acid sequences were compared against VDJdb and McPAS-TCR. Pre-ART, post-ART and control groups were compared with Wilcoxon signed-rank tests and Holm-Bonferroni correction. This is the immuneACCESS table as TCRdb keeps it, with only in-frame sequences that have V and J called. A part of the clones is gone; compared with another copy, unresolved V genes explain less than half, and the rest is unexplained. V and J calls and clone size come straight from that table; D and trimming were deduced from the DNA. This sample comprises some 38,000 clones, 80% of them detected only once. In total, the top ten clones hold roughly 5% of the sample.

Inclusion was restricted to participants for whom at least one PBMC sample before ART initiation and at least two post-ART samples were available. Treatment was received in the United States of America by all participants with HIV. Before DNA extraction, cryopreserved samples of about 1-10 million PBMC were thawed and washed. At the time of the earliest PBMC sample for each participant with HIV, ages ranged from about 23 to 60 years. PBMC samples were contributed by each participant from 1-4 timepoints before ART initiation and 2-8 timepoints after ART initiation, with a median of 7 samples. Serial HIV viral load, CD4+ T-cell count, ART history and demographic data were obtained for every participant. A Qiagen kit on a QIAcube was used to extract genomic DNA from unsorted PBMC, with samples processed in batches of 12.

This TCR was recovered from a man younger than 35 with HIV. This chain joins TRBV11-2 to TRBJ2-6; 7 bases in the junction line up with TRBD1. Sequencing was performed on unsorted PBMCs, taken 1.5 years after starting antiretroviral therapy. Read as DNA, the sequence is TGTGCCAGCAGTCAGCAGGGGGCTGGGGCCAACGTCCTGACTTTC. Its coded protein is CASSQQGAGANVLTF.